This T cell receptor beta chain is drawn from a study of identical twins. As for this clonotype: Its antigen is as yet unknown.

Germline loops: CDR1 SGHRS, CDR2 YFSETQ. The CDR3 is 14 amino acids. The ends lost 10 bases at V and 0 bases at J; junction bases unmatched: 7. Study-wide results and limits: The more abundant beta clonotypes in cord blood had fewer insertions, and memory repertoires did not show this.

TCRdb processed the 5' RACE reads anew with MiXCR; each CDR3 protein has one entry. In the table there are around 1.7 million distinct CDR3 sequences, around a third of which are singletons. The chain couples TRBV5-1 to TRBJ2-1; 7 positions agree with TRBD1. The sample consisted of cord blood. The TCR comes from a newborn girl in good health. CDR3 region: CAGRRDSSYNEQFF. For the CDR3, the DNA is TGCGCCGGCCGACGGGACAGCTCCTACAATGAGCAGTTCTTC.